The source of this T cell receptor (beta chain) is a study of a mutant IDH1 vaccine in newly diagnosed glioma. Study information: Treated patients showed a male proportion of about 60%, a female proportion of around 40%, and a mean age of around 40 years. Prior therapy was radiotherapy, temozolomide, or both; most received both.

The repertoire was sequenced with immunoSEQ multiplex PCR; TCRdb's copy has only in-frame clones and lacks some. The top ten hold about an eighth of the sample, which has approximately 70,000 clones, approximately 84% seen once. Time point of the sample: week 23, last vaccination. Each vaccine dose was 300 ug of mutant IDH1 20-mer peptide, with topical imiquimod. Note on this clone: Its antigen is still unknown.

Study-level points and caveats: Induction of immune responses by the vaccine occurred in just under 95% of patients. Pseudoprogression seemingly bore no relation to changes in top peripheral T cell clonotypes.

This CDR3 is 15 amino acids long. Germline V CDR1 and CDR2: MNHEY, SMNVEV (reference sequence). V lost 10 bases to trimming and J lost 0 bases; unmatched junction nucleotides: 12. This receptor was obtained from a man aged 18 to 29 with glioma. The genes are TRBV27 and TRBJ2-7; the match to TRBD1 covers 7 bases. The material was PBMCs, obtained from a glioma patient whose treatment included an IDH1 peptide vaccine. The CDR3 loop is CATSPTGLSSYEQYF. The CDR3 DNA reads as TGTGCCACCTCCCCGACAGGGCTGAGCTCCTACGAGCAGTACTTC.